A selection of T cell receptor beta chains follows, all from one sample in a study of cytomegalovirus exposure and HLA in healthy donors. Clones were read by immunoSEQ multiplex PCR, and TCRdb kept only the in-frame ones, dropping some. This table has around 98,000 clones, around 80% appearing once. Specimen: PBMCs. The receptor source for this set is a man in his forties in good health and CMV-seronegative. The conserved cysteine and the conserved F or W are not part of the CDR3 here. The order of the fields is V gene, clone size, J gene, CDR3 protein. The size field is filled for only some rows; it gives once, few, many or a size class.

TRBV6-1	.	TRBJ1-2	ASITDRGGYT
TRBV7-8	.	TRBJ2-2	ASSLARWRSAGGLF
TRBV6-1	few	TRBJ1-1	ASSLFSEAF
TRBV7-2	.	TRBJ1-1	ASSSLGGTEAF
TRBV19	.	TRBJ1-2	ASSRDRGLDYGYT
TRBV4-1	few	TRBJ2-7	ASSQGRASREQY
TRBV5-5	.	TRBJ1-3	ASRYRDSGNTIY
TRBV7-7	.	TRBJ2-1	ASSLARGAYNEQF
TRBV5-1	.	TRBJ1-1	ASRDTGRAF
TRBV5-1	.	.	ASSLRGYEQY
TRBV2	.	TRBJ1-4	ASCYRTTNEKLF
TRBV19	once	TRBJ2-1	ASGASGGLYNEQF
TRBV29-1	.	TRBJ1-2	SGGGGDYGYT
TRBV7-2	.	TRBJ2-3	ASSHRQSTDTQY
TRBV11-2	.	TRBJ2-7	ASSLRGGSYEQY
TRBV2	.	.	ASSEWPRQNYEQY
TRBV18	.	TRBJ1-1	ASSRTGTGESTEAF
TRBV9	.	TRBJ2-3	ASNVRGGKTDTQY
TRBV7-8	.	TRBJ1-2	ASSLGTGGRTNYGYT
TRBV30	.	TRBJ1-2	AWSVTGNYGYT
TRBV28	.	.	ASGLRSPYEQY
TRBV4-1	few	TRBJ1-3	ASSQGQGGNTIY
TRBV30	.	TRBJ2-5	AWSVLGTSGVQETQY
TRBV7-8	.	TRBJ2-3	ASSVDRHRLSDTQY
TRBV5-4	.	TRBJ2-1	ASSPSGGYLNEQF
TRBV6-5	.	TRBJ1-2	ASSRGLYGYT
TRBV19	.	TRBJ2-7	ASRGPGQGAGEQY
TRBV6-4	.	TRBJ2-1	ASSERRLAGGINEQF
TRBV2	.	TRBJ1-5	ASRKPGQANQPQH
TRBV27	once	TRBJ2-2	ASKDRGHDTGELF
TRBV9	.	TRBJ2-3	ASSPSRGGGAADTQY
TRBV7-2	.	TRBJ2-2	ASSYHRGTGELF
TRBV7-6	few	TRBJ2-7	ASSSGTGDLLPSYEQY
TRBV7-6	.	TRBJ2-5	ASSRQRFGQVVGGETQY
TRBV5-1	.	TRBJ2-3	ASSLAGFPDTQY
TRBV4-2	.	TRBJ1-4	ASSQRDRVATNEKLF
TRBV5-1	.	TRBJ2-7	ASSAGISYEQY
TRBV6-5	.	TRBJ1-2	ASSQNRGFYGYT
TRBV9	.	TRBJ2-3	ASSVTRLPTDTQY
TRBV28	once	TRBJ1-2	ASRPTFRGWVNYGYT
TRBV5-4	.	TRBJ1-1	ASTKDSYNTEAF
TRBV9	.	TRBJ1-4	ASSVGIGGSGEKLF
TRBV11-2	.	TRBJ2-1	ASSAELYNEQF
TRBV4-3	.	TRBJ1-6	ASSQDRGRNSPLH
TRBV2	once	TRBJ1-5	ASSEHYSNQPQH